The 27 T cell receptor beta chains in this list originate from one sample, sequenced in a study of blood T cell repertoires in COVID-19. TCRdb's copy holds only in-frame clones and misses some; the assay was immunoSEQ multiplex PCR. This sample has over 90,000 clones, with roughly 86% found just once. Sequences were obtained from peripheral blood. These receptor sequences come from a human donor in a cohort sampled during active COVID-19.

The chain uses TRBV12-5 and TRBJ2-3; perhaps TRBD2 as D (5 bases). The CDR3 spans 16 residues. Trimming shortened V by 2 bases and J by 0 bases, and 12 bases separated the two germline ends. Germline V gene sequence: CDR1 LGHNT, CDR2 FRNRAP. The CDR3 DNA is TGTGCTAGTGGTTTGTTACGGGATATTAGCACAGATACGCAGTATTTT. It encodes CASGLLRDISTDTQYF.

V and J are TRBV11-2 and TRBJ2-7; TRBD1 is a possible D gene (6 bases). Germline V CDR1 and CDR2: SGHAT, FQNNGV. The CDR3 runs 16 residues. V was cut by 1 base and J by 4 bases, with 17 bases left in between. CDR3 amino acids: CASSLGSGARGYEQYF. Here the CDR3 DNA reads TGTGCCAGCAGCTTAGGGTCAGGGGCGAGAGGGTACGAGCAGTACTTC.

This chain uses TRBV29-1 with TRBJ2-7; TRBD2 matches 7 bases. Germline CDR1 is SQVTM and CDR2 is ANQGSEA. V lost 7 bases, J lost 7 bases, and 13 bases stayed unmatched. The CDR3 runs 13 residues. The CDR3: CSGSLAGDGEQYF. Here the CDR3 DNA reads TGCAGCGGAAGCCTTGCGGGAGATGGTGAGCAGTACTTC.

The chain combines TRBV15 with TRBJ2-7; D perhaps matches TRBD2 (6 bases). Between the trimmed V and J ends, which lost 2 bases and 7 bases, there was a span of 12 bases. Germline CDR1 is LNHNV and CDR2 is YYDKDF (reference sequence). The CDR3 consists of 13 residues. The DNA of the CDR3 is TGTGCCACCAGCAGATCGGGGGAAGGGGAGCAGTACTTC. Residues: CATSRSGEGEQYF.

This clone appeared a single time. V and J are TRBV5-1 and TRBJ1-3; unclear D gene. The V gene lost 0 bases and the J gene lost 0 bases, with 7 bases spanning the gap. The V gene's germline CDR1 is SGHRS and CDR2 YFSETQ. This CDR3 contains 15 residues. The CDR3: CASSLASSSGNTIYF. The CDR3 DNA follows: TGCGCCAGCAGCTTGGCGAGCTCCTCTGGAAACACCATATATTTT. The complete variable domain, with remaining parts taken from reference TRBV5-1 and TRBJ1-3, reads KAGVTQTPRYLIKTRGQQVTLSCSPISGHRSVSWYQQTPGQGLQFLFEYFSETQRNKGNFPGRFSGRQFSNSRSEMNVSTLELGDSALYLCASSLASSSGNTIYFGEGSWLTVV.

CDR3 coding DNA: TGTGCCAGCAGCTCGCGACAGTTGAGCTCCTACAATGAGCAGTTCTTC. This encodes CASSSRQLSSYNEQFF. V and J are TRBV5-6 and TRBJ2-1; TRBD1 is a possible D gene (5 bases). Germline values: CDR1 SGHDT, CDR2 YYEEEE. V gave up 3 bases and J gave up 0 bases, with 13 bases separating them. This CDR3 contains 16 residues. Variable domain in full (rest from reference TRBV5-6 and TRBJ2-1): DAGVTQSPTHLIKTRGQQVTLRCSPKSGHDTVSWYQQALGQGPQFIFQYYEEEERQRGNFPDRFSGHQFPNYSSELNVNALLLGDSALYLCASSSRQLSSYNEQFFGPGTRLTVL.

The CDR3 protein is CASSDAEGGRGGYTF. The CDR3 DNA follows: TGTGCCAGCAGTGACGCTGAAGGGGGACGGGGTGGCTACACCTTC. This chain joins TRBV6-4 and TRBJ1-2; possible D gene TRBD1, 6 bases. Trimming stripped 2 bases from V and 7 bases from J, with 17 bases between. The CDR3 loop spans 15 amino acids. Germline V gene sequence: CDR1 MRHNA, CDR2 SNTAGT.

CDR3 protein: CASIPGGPSWGNEQFF. CDR3 bases: TGTGCCAGCATCCCAGGGGGGCCCTCTTGGGGCAATGAGCAGTTCTTC. This sequence joins TRBV5-6 and TRBJ2-1, with a possible D match to TRBD1 (7 bases). Germline CDR1 is SGHDT and CDR2 is YYEEEE. CDR3 length: 16 residues. Trimming pared 6 bases from V and 6 bases from J, leaving 22 bases between.

The chain couples TRBV6-2 or TRBV6-3 to TRBJ1-1; D call uncertain. Germline V gene lookup returns CDR1 MNHEY and CDR2 SVGEGT. This CDR3 is 16 amino acids long. With 6 bases removed from V and 0 bases from J, the gap between germline ends came to 17 bases. The CDR3 loop is CASSPYLRGLNTEAFF. CDR3 bases: TGTGCCAGCAGCCCTTATCTCCGGGGTTTGAACACTGAAGCTTTCTTT.

This clone was picked up one time. The chain is built from TRBV12-3 or TRBV12-4 and TRBJ2-1; D remains unclear. The CDR3 extends over 13 amino acids. V was shortened by 6 bases and J by 5 bases, with 11 bases between the two germline ends. CDR3 residues: CASSRNRDNEQFF. In DNA form, the CDR3 reads TGTGCCAGCAGCCGAAACAGAGACAATGAGCAGTTCTTC.

J is TRBJ2-7 and V is TRBV5-1; perhaps TRBD1 as D (6 bases). The CDR3 has 14 residues. V dropped 0 bases and J dropped 6 bases, with 13 bases sitting between them. Germline V lookup: CDR1 SGHRS, CDR2 YFSETQ. CDR3 residues: CASSLAQGGSEQYF. Here the CDR3 DNA reads TGCGCCAGCAGCTTGGCACAGGGTGGTAGCGAGCAGTACTTC.

In this sample, this clone turned up a few times. The rearrangement links TRBV24-1 to TRBJ1-2, with no clear D. V gave up 3 bases and J gave up 2 bases, with 9 bases separating them. The CDR3 extends over 14 amino acids. Germline V gene lookup returns CDR1 KGHDR and CDR2 SFDVKD. CDR3 amino acids: CATSDTALNYGYTF. The CDR3 region has the DNA TGTGCCACCAGTGATACCGCCCTAAACTATGGCTACACCTTC.

V is TRBV5-1 and J is TRBJ2-7, with 7 bases fitting TRBD2. The germline gives CDR1 SGHRS, CDR2 YFSETQ. V shed 0 bases and J 2 bases; nucleotides not matched to a gene: 2. This CDR3 contains 14 residues. For the CDR3, the DNA is TGCGCCAGCAGCTTGGCTAGCGGTGCCTACGAGCAGTACTTC. Translated, it gives CASSLASGAYEQYF. Full variable domain (remainder filled in from reference TRBV5-1 and TRBJ2-7): KAGVTQTPRYLIKTRGQQVTLSCSPISGHRSVSWYQQTPGQGLQFLFEYFSETQRNKGNFPGRFSGRQFSNSRSEMNVSTLELGDSALYLCASSLASGAYEQYFGPGTRLTVT.

The V and J genes are TRBV5-1 and TRBJ2-3; 8 positions agree with TRBD1. This CDR3 is built from 14 residues. CDR1 and CDR2 (germline): SGHRS, YFSETQ. The V and J ends lost 4 bases and 5 bases, in that order; junction bases with no gene match: 6. The CDR3 DNA reads as TGCGCCAGCAGCGTAGGACAGGGAGGAGATACGCAGTATTTT. Protein: CASSVGQGGDTQYF.

V usage is TRBV9 and J usage is TRBJ1-1, with D perhaps TRBD1 (5 bases). CDR3 length: 13 residues. CDR1 is SGDLS and CDR2 is YYNGEE in the germline V gene. Trimming stripped 3 bases from V and 5 bases from J, with 11 bases between. CDR3: CASSEQGITEAFF. The DNA of the CDR3 is TGTGCCAGCAGCGAGCAGGGTATAACTGAAGCTTTCTTT. Complete variable domain (other parts from reference TRBV9 and TRBJ1-1): DSGVTQTPKHLITATGQRVTLRCSPRSGDLSVYWYQQSLDQGLQFLIQYYNGEERAKGNILERFSAQQFPDLHSELNLSSLELGDSALYFCASSEQGITEAFFGQGTRLTVV.

The rearrangement uses TRBV9 and TRBJ2-1; 10 positions agree with TRBD2. Unmatched junction bases numbered 6, after V lost 4 bases and J lost 5 bases. The germline gives CDR1 SGDLS, CDR2 YYNGEE. This CDR3 has 15 amino acids. CDR3 amino acids: CASSTSGRAHNEQFF. DNA for the CDR3: TGTGCCAGCAGCACCAGCGGGAGGGCCCACAATGAGCAGTTCTTC.

V is TRBV28 and J is TRBJ2-1, with a tentative D call TRBD2 (6 bases). CDR3 length: 13 amino acids. The V and J ends lost 10 bases and 6 bases respectively, with 16 bases between them. Germline loops: CDR1 MDHEN, CDR2 SYDVKM. Here the CDR3 DNA reads TGTGCCACCGGGACTCAACGGGGCAATGAGCAGTTCTTC. Encoded protein: CATGTQRGNEQFF.

CDR3 bases: TGTGCCAGCACGAAGGGGAGGGAAAAACTGTTTTTT. Protein sequence: CASTKGREKLFF. This chain uses TRBV2 with TRBJ1-4; weak D call: TRBD1 (5 bases). Germline V gives CDR1 SNHLY, CDR2 FYNNEI. This CDR3 contains 12 residues. Between the trimmed V and J ends, which lost 7 bases and 8 bases, there was a span of 11 bases.

This clone was seen just once. The rearrangement links TRBV5-6 to TRBJ2-7; TRBD2 aligns across 9 bases. Per the germline V gene, CDR1 is SGHDT and CDR2 is YYEEEE. The J segment lost 5 bases and the V segment lost 2 bases, leaving 8 bases of the junction unmatched. The CDR3 has 15 amino acids. The CDR3 loop reads CASSFRWREGDEQYF. The DNA of the CDR3 is TGTGCCAGCAGCTTCCGGTGGCGGGAGGGGGACGAGCAGTACTTC.

V usage is TRBV15 and J usage is TRBJ1-5, with D perhaps matching TRBD1 (5 bases). The V gene's germline CDR1 is LNHNV and CDR2 YYDKDF (reference sequence). The CDR3 contains 17 residues. The V gene lost 2 bases and the J gene lost 2 bases, with 16 bases spanning the gap. The CDR3 DNA reads TGTGCCACCAGCAGATACCAGACGGGGGAAGGCAATCAGCCCCAGCATTTT. Amino acid sequence: CATSRYQTGEGNQPQHF. Full variable domain (outside the CDR3, taken from reference TRBV15 and TRBJ1-5): DAMVIQNPRYQVTQFGKPVTLSCSQTLNHNVMYWYQQKSSQAPKLLFHYYDKDFNNEADTPDNFQSRRPNTSFCFLDIRSPGLGDTAMYLCATSRYQTGEGNQPQHFGDGTRLSIL.

This chain uses TRBV13 with TRBJ2-2, with 7 bases aligning to TRBD2. This CDR3 spans 15 amino acids. Germline CDR1 reads PRHDT; CDR2 reads FYEKMQ (reference sequence). The V and J ends lost 3 bases and 6 bases, in that order; junction bases with no gene match: 7. Written as DNA, the CDR3 is TGTGCCAGCAGCTTGGGAGGGGATCTTGCCGGGGAGCTGTTTTTT. This sequence encodes CASSLGGDLAGELFF.

The chain links TRBV18 to TRBJ2-1; 12 bases are shared with TRBD1. The CDR3 consists of 16 residues. V dropped 8 bases and J dropped 8; count of bases not matched to a gene: 13. Germline-derived CDR1 and CDR2 are KGHSH and LQKENI. For the CDR3, the DNA is TGTGCCAGCAGAGAATTACCGGGACAGGGGGCCTATGAGCAGTTCTTC. Its translation is CASRELPGQGAYEQFF.

V gene TRBV7-3 combines with J gene TRBJ1-5, with D possibly matching TRBD1 (5 bases). Germline V gene sequence: CDR1 SGHTA, CDR2 FQGTGA. Trimming took 2 bases from V and 5 from J, leaving 13 bases between them. This CDR3 has 15 amino acids. The CDR3 loop reads CASSLRPGEDQPQHF. DNA for the CDR3: TGTGCCAGCAGCTTACGTCCGGGGGAGGATCAGCCCCAGCATTTT.

This clone was seen only a few times. This CDR3 is CTSSQEQRDTQYF. Written as DNA, the CDR3 is TGCACCAGCAGCCAAGAGCAACGGGATACGCAGTATTTT. This chain connects TRBV1 to TRBJ2-3; the table's D call, TRBD2, was not checked against the DNA. TRBV1 is a pseudogene segment. The CDR3 has 13 residues.

The chain links TRBV6-6 to TRBJ2-2; TRBD1 matches at 9 bases. Germline values: CDR1 MNHNY, CDR2 SVGAGI (reference sequence). CDR3 length equals 15 residues. With V trimmed by 2 bases and J by 4 bases, 2 bases remained unmatched. CDR3: CASSYTGGLTGELFF. DNA of the CDR3: TGTGCCAGCAGTTACACAGGGGGCCTCACCGGGGAGCTGTTTTTT.

The chain couples TRBV4-1 to TRBJ2-7; 7 positions agree with TRBD1. CDR3 length: 16 amino acids. V was pared by 0 bases and J by 2 bases, with 7 bases of the junction left unmatched. The germline V gene has CDR1 MGHRA and CDR2 YSYEKL. The CDR3 sequence is CASSQEGDSTPYEQYF. In DNA, the CDR3 is TGCGCCAGCAGCCAAGAGGGGGACAGTACCCCCTACGAGCAGTACTTC.

The genes are TRBV28 and TRBJ2-7, with TRBD2 matching 13 bases. This CDR3 spans 17 amino acids. CDR1 MDHEN and CDR2 SYDVKM come from the germline V gene. J gave up 0 bases and V 5 bases, and 7 bases lay outside the gene matches. CDR3 sequence reads: CASSPAGLAGSSYEQYF. The CDR3 bases are TGTGCCAGCAGTCCGGCGGGACTAGCGGGATCCTCCTACGAGCAGTACTTC.